This entry features one T cell receptor beta chain sequence. These data originate in a study of PD-1 blockade in classical Hodgkin lymphoma. Time point of the sample: cycle 4 day 1 (C4D1), after 5 to 7 weeks of nivolumab. Every one of the patients relapsed after autologous stem cell transplantation (brentuximab vedotin exposure was variable). From thawed PBMCs, magnetic negative selection was used to isolate the CD8+ T cells. The ends lost 5 bases at V and 4 bases at J; junction bases unmatched: 9. There are 14 residues in the CDR3. Germline V lookup: CDR1 GTSNPN, CDR2 SVGIG (reference sequence). Here immunoSEQ multiplex PCR was the method, and the copy in TCRdb shows in-frame clones only, minus some. The sample gives 15,000 to 20,000 clones, 88% of which show up once; 4% to 5.5% is in the top ten.

The sequences come from CD8+ T cells from blood, collected before the fourth cycle of nivolumab. This chain links TRBV30 with TRBJ1-2, with TRBD1 identical over 8 bases. The TCR originated in a human donor with classical Hodgkin lymphoma. The CDR3 spells CAWATGTGLYGYTF. CDR3 coding DNA: TGTGCCTGGGCAACCGGGACAGGCCTCTATGGCTACACCTTC.